These T cell receptor beta chains were read from a single sample in a study of cytomegalovirus exposure and HLA in healthy donors. The method was immunoSEQ multiplex PCR; TCRdb's version includes in-frame clones alone and lacks a portion of them. This table holds approximately 93,000 clones, approximately 60% found once. Source material: PBMCs. Source of these receptors: a boy younger than 18 in good health and CMV-seropositive. Each CDR3 is given with its conserved first and last residue. The D gene is left open where the match is weak. Size is omitted from some rows. Given values are once, few, many or a class for expanded clones.

clone size	CDR3 length	V gene	D gene	J gene	CDR3 protein	CDR3 DNA
NA	13	TRBV25-1	NA	TRBJ2-7	CASRGNNRDEQYF	TGTGCCAGCAGAGGAAATAACAGGGACGAGCAGTACTTC
NA	16	TRBV7-9	TRBD2	TRBJ2-3	CASSLQSGSGTDTQYF	TGTGCCAGCAGCTTACAAAGCGGGAGTGGCACAGATACGCAGTATTTT
NA	16	TRBV2	TRBD1	TRBJ2-5	CASRKKWDRLLKTQYF	TGTGCCAGCAGAAAGAAATGGGACAGGCTTCTGAAGACCCAGTACTTC
once	14	TRBV5-1	NA	TRBJ1-2	CASSFRPLTYGYTF	TGCGCCAGCAGCTTTCGCCCACTAACCTATGGCTACACCTTC
NA	15	TRBV2	NA	TRBJ1-2	CASRGGDGLYYGYTF	TGTGCCAGCAGGGGAGGGGACGGATTATACTATGGCTACACCTTC
NA	14	TRBV5-8	NA	TRBJ1-2	CASSLDRPLYGYTF	TGTGCCAGCAGCTTGGACAGGCCCCTCTATGGCTACACCTTC
once	14	TRBV5-4	NA	TRBJ2-1	CASSSRRGYNEQFF	TGTGCCAGCAGCTCGCGCCGGGGGTACAATGAGCAGTTCTTC
NA	16	TRBV30	NA	TRBJ2-6	CAWAFGYSSGANVLTF	TGTGCCTGGGCCTTCGGTTATAGCTCTGGGGCCAACGTCCTGACTTTC
NA	16	TRBV19	TRBD1	TRBJ2-7	CASSSPSGTGTTKQYF	TGTGCCAGTAGTAGCCCCTCCGGGACAGGCACTACGAAGCAGTACTTC
few	14	TRBV9	NA	TRBJ1-5	CASSVEGLDQPQNF	TGTGCCAGCAGCGTAGAGGGGCTCGATCAGCCCCAGAATTTT
NA	11	TRBV19	NA	TRBJ1-1	CASSIRFEAFF	TGTGCCAGTAGTATTCGGTTTGAAGCTTTCTTT
few	14	TRBV5-6	TRBD1	TRBJ1-4	CASSPDRVVEKLFF	TGTGCCAGCAGCCCGGACAGGGTGGTGGAAAAACTGTTTTTT
NA	16	TRBV5-1	TRBD2	TRBJ2-1	CASSLTSSGSGNEQFF	TGCGCCAGCAGCTTGACGTCTAGCGGGAGTGGTAATGAGCAGTTCTTC
NA	13	TRBV29-1	NA	TRBJ2-1	CSGGPAGYNEQFF	TGCAGTGGGGGACCGGCGGGGTACAATGAGCAGTTCTTC
NA	13	TRBV19	TRBD1	TRBJ1-2	CASNGRGIYGYTF	TGTGCCAGTAATGGCAGGGGGATCTATGGCTACACCTTC
few	15	TRBV4-1	NA	TRBJ2-7	CASSQEGARLHEQYF	TGCGCCAGCAGCCAGGAGGGGGCGCGATTGCACGAGCAGTACTTC
NA	21	TRBV4-1	TRBD2	TRBJ2-3	CASSPQTSGGRTIRSTDTQYF	TGCGCCAGCAGTCCTCAAACTAGCGGGGGCCGGACGATACGTAGCACAGATACGCAGTATTTT